This T cell receptor beta chain was documented in a study of Graves' ophthalmopathy and Graves' hyperthyroidism. RNA transcripts served as template for amplifying TCR beta CDR3 sequences. The authors performed first-round RT-PCR with HTBI primers and then a second-round multiplex PCR. Each CDR3 protein gets one entry after TCRdb re-called the multiplex PCR reads with MiXCR. This table holds over a million distinct CDR3 sequences, about 35% found once. CDR1 PRHDT and CDR2 FYEKMQ come from the germline V gene (reference sequence). The CDR3 is 8 residues long, ends included. Turning to this clonotype: The CDR3 does not close with the conserved phenylalanine or tryptophan, likely indicating a read error. No DNA is shown, since the ends of the CDR3 on it are uncertain; the CDR3 is the one TCRdb lists.

This chain connects TRBV13 to TRBJ1-6. This clonotype was sampled from an adult man with Graves' hyperthyroidism. Sequencing was carried out using peripheral blood or thyroid tissue (not recorded which). The CDR3 spells CASSLKTT.